This T cell receptor beta chain was sequenced for a study of T-cell reconstitution after alpha-beta-depleted transplantation in children. Researchers prepared the TCRbeta library using unique molecular identifiers, the study reports. In TCRdb, the PCR reads were re-called with MiXCR into one record per CDR3 protein. The profile covers approximately 390,000 distinct CDR3 sequences, with approximately 10% appearing a single time and 4.5% to 6.5% taken by the ten largest. CDR1 is DFQATT, CDR2 SNEGSKA, per germline (reference sequence). CDR3 length equals 15 residues. V was clipped by 3 bases and J by 5 bases; unmatched bases: 4.

This rearrangement joins TRBV20-1 to TRBJ2-3; 14 bases line up with TRBD2. This TCR derives from a human donor who donated a stem cell graft to a child with acute myeloid leukemia. The sequenced sample was PBMCs from the stem cell graft donor, obtained from the stem cell graft. The CDR3 DNA follows: TGCAGTGCTAGCCGACTAGCGGGGGGGGGAGATACGCAGTATTTT. It translates to CSASRLAGGGDTQYF.